These T cell receptor beta chains were read from a single sample in a study of regulatory T cells in long-lasting Graves disease. TCRdb reanalysed the multiplex PCR reads using MiXCR and keeps one entry per CDR3 protein. The profile covers more than 650,000 distinct CDR3 sequences, with approximately 31% appearing a single time and under 50% taken by the ten largest. This sample comprised peripheral blood mononuclear cells (PBMCs), obtained when the disease was refractory, from a patient treated with antithyroid drugs. The receptors here all came from a female donor with Graves disease. Both conserved end residues are trimmed from each CDR3. D genes are given only for firm matches.

j_call d_call v_call cdr3_aa
TRBJ1-2 - TRBV5-6 ASSLADNYGHT
TRBJ1-5 - TRBV6-1 ASSDMDRTNQPQH
TRBJ1-5 - TRBV19 ASSMWSVDQPQH
TRBJ2-2 TRBD1 TRBV19 ASSSTGGGTGELF
TRBJ2-2 - TRBV12-3/TRBV12-4 ASSEFGELF
TRBJ1-1 - TRBV3-1 ASSHWQAGTEAF
TRBJ2-7 - TRBV6-5 ASSYALARAEQY
TRBJ1-1 - TRBV6-9 ASSSIRTGLNTEAF
TRBJ2-7 - TRBV28 ASSPHGTTYEQY
TRBJ1-2 - TRBV2 ASSGQSPIGGYT
TRBJ2-2 - TRBV7-3 ASSLTAVTGELF
TRBJ1-2 - TRBV6-1 ASSDLGRGYT
TRBJ1-4 - TRBV15 ATSRVGDSTEKLF
TRBJ2-7 - TRBV30 AWSVRGAEQY
TRBJ2-2 TRBD1 TRBV7-9 ASSRGQGARTGELF
TRBJ1-5 - TRBV6-5 ASSYSARQPQH
TRBJ2-5 TRBD2 TRBV11-2 ASSLGTSGFGETQY
TRBJ1-1 - TRBV19 ASRYRTEYTEAF
TRBJ1-2 TRBD1 TRBV12-3/TRBV12-4 ASSLEFGQDSPDYGYT
TRBJ1-6 - TRBV11-2 ASSRLGSRGSPLH
TRBJ1-1 TRBD1 TRBV12-5 ASGPGTVNTEAF
TRBJ1-2 - TRBV13 ASSLGLGGGNGDYT
TRBJ2-2 - TRBV6-2/TRBV6-3 ASLPPRNTGELF
TRBJ1-1 TRBD1 TRBV4-1 ASSQATGGPWETEAF
TRBJ2-7 - TRBV9 ASSPRGAGASHEQY
TRBJ2-5 - TRBV7-9 ASSLAIQETQY
TRBJ2-7 TRBD2 TRBV7-9 ASRGGTGTSGPYEQY
TRBJ2-7 TRBD2 TRBV11-2 ASTLVAGSYEQY
TRBJ1-5 TRBD1 TRBV18 ASSATGGVQPQH
TRBJ1-3 - TRBV20-1 SAQTGISGNTIY
TRBJ2-7 - TRBV6-1 ASSERRRGGCPCEQY
TRBJ2-7 TRBD1 TRBV28 ASSLRDRGRREQY
TRBJ1-2 - TRBV15 ATSRGGSHYGYT
TRBJ1-1 - TRBV29-1 SVLGGTGYGTEAF
TRBJ1-6 TRBD1 TRBV6-1 ASSLGQLLHSYNSPLH
TRBJ2-2 - TRBV2 ASSSGLSANTGELF
TRBJ1-4 TRBD1 TRBV2 ASSHPGQGLNEKLF
TRBJ2-1 TRBD1 TRBV28 ASSTMGQGNEQF
TRBJ2-3 - TRBV20-1 SVGSGREDTQY
TRBJ2-3 TRBD1 TRBV6-4 ASASGGGTDTQY
TRBJ1-5 - TRBV20-1 SARDITGAAAYQPQH
TRBJ1-2 TRBD1 TRBV6-1 ASRPPGQRSYT
TRBJ2-1 - TRBV3-1 ASSLLQQGNEQF
TRBJ2-1 - TRBV9 ASSLDLYNEQF
TRBJ1-1 - TRBV19 AIRDREYTEAF
TRBJ2-2 - TRBV5-1 ASSLAVYRTADTGELF
TRBJ1-1 TRBD1 TRBV30 AWLPSQGASEAF
TRBJ1-2 - TRBV6-5 ASSYSGRRTGYT
TRBJ1-3 - TRBV5-5 ASSWDGSGNTIY